This T cell receptor (beta chain) was recorded in a study of technical replicates of blood from a handful of donors (dated by TCRdb to about 2017). Including the terminal cysteine and phenylalanine, the CDR3 comprises 14 residues. Kept here is only the CDR3 DNA, which spans 42 bases and is read in frame from base 1. According to the germline V gene, CDR1 reads SGHAT and CDR2 reads FQNNGV. V was cut back by 0 bases and J by 4 bases, leaving a gap of 9 bases between them. Libraries were made using the immunoSEQ multiplex PCR assay. TCRdb carries this immuneACCESS record with in-frame sequences only. Its versions omit some clonotypes, under half of them owing to an unresolved V gene in the studies checked, with the rest unexplained. This sample comprises roughly 67,000 clones, 95% to 98% of them detected only once. The top ten hold approximately 0.17% of the sample. As to this clone: It lacks a known antigen. Per-base qualities were not stored, and no clone one base away is much larger.

The sequence is built from TRBV11-2 and TRBJ1-2, with a tentative D gene TRBD1 over 6 matching bases. The sequenced sample was T cells isolated from PBMCs. The origin of this receptor is a human donor in good health. The CDR3 has the sequence CASSLEEGGYGYTF. DNA sequence: TGTGCCAGCAGCTTAGAGGAAGGGGGCTATGGCTACACCTTC.